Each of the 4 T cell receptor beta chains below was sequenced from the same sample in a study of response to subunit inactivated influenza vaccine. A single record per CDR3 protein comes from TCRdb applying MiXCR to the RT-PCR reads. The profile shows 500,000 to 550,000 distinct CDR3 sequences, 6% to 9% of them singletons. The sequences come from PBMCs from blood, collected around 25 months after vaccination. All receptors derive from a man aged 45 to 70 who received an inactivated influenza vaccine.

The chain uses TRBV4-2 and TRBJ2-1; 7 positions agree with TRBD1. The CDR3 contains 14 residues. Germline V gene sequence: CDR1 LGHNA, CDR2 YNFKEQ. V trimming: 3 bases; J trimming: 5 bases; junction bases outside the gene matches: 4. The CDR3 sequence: CASSHGDSHNEQFF. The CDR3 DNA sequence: TGTGCCAGCAGCCACGGGGACAGCCACAATGAGCAGTTCTTC.

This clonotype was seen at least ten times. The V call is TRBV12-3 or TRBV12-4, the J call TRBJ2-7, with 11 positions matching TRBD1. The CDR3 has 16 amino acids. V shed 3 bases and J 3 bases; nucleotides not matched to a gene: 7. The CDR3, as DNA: TGTGCCAGCAGTTTTTTCTCCGGGACAGGGGGCTACGAGCAGTACTTC. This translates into CASSFFSGTGGYEQYF.

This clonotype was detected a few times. The CDR3 nucleotides read TGTGCCAGCACTTTTTCTTACCTACGCGAGCAGTACTTC. Protein: CASTFSYLREQYF. This chain connects TRBV25-1 to TRBJ2-7; D not certain. The CDR3 covers 13 residues. With 7 bases removed from V and 6 bases from J, the gap between germline ends came to 16 bases. Germline V gene lookup returns CDR1 MGHDK and CDR2 SYGVNS.

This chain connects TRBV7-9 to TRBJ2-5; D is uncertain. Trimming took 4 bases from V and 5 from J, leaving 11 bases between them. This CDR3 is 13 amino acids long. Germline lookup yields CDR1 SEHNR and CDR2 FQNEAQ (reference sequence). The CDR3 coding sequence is TGTGCCAGCAGCTCTAACGCCGGGGAGACCCAGTACTTC. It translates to CASSSNAGETQYF. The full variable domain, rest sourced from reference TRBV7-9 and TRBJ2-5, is DTGVSQNPRHKITKRGQNVTFRCDPISEHNRLYWYRQTLGQGPEFLTYFQNEAQLEKSRLLSDRFSAERPKGSFSTLEIQRTEQGDSAMYLCASSSNAGETQYFGPGTRLLVL.